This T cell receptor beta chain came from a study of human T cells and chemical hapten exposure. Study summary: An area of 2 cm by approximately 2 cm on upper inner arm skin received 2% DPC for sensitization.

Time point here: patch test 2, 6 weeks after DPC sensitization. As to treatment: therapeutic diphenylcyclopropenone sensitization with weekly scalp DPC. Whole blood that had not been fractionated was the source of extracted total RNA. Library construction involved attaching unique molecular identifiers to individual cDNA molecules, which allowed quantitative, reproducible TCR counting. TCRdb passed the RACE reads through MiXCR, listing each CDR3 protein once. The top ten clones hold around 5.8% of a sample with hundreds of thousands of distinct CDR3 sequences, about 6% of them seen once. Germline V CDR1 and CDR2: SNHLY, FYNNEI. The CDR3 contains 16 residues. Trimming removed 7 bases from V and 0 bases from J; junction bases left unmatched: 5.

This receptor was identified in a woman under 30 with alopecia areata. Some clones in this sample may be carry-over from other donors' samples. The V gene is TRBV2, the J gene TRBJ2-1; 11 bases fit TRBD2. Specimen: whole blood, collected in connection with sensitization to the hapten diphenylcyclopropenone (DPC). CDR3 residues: CASTDSGGASYNEQFF. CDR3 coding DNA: TGTGCCAGCACCGATAGCGGGGGGGCCTCCTACAATGAGCAGTTCTTC.